This T cell receptor (beta chain) was obtained from a study of beta chain features in type 1 diabetes. A word on this clone: Its target is not known.

The single heparinised draw taken from each donor contained 90 to 150 mL of blood on average. Stem cell-like memory, regulatory, central memory and naive CD4+ cells were sorted via CD45RO/CCR7/CD25/CD127/CD95/CD27. This CDR3 comprises 15 residues. V shed 1 base and J shed 6 bases, with 13 bases lying between them. Per the germline V gene, CDR1 is LNHDA and CDR2 is SQIVND (reference sequence). Findings and limits, study-wide: Type 1 diabetes patients had TCRB CDR3s that were shorter (moderately but significantly so) in all four CD4+ subsets. Shorter templates might be favored by PCR, equally in patients and controls.

Expressed TCRB transcripts were sequenced, since all the RNA that had been isolated was reverse transcribed. Sequenced by immunoSEQ multiplex PCR; TCRdb stores in-frame clones only, minus some. The sample consists of 680,000 or so clones, 10% to 15% of them appearing once. V and J are TRBV19 and TRBJ1-5; tentatively, D is TRBD1 (6 bases). Sequenced: naive CD4+ T cells from blood. The clonotype comes from a man in his late teens or twenties with type 1 diabetes. The CDR3 DNA is TGTGCCAGTAGTATAGTACAGGGAGAGGGTCAGCCCCAGCATTTT. Translation: CASSIVQGEGQPQHF.